These 18 T cell receptor beta chains originate from one sample sequenced in a study of regulatory T cells in long-lasting Graves disease. Specified time point: persistent/refractory GD, antithyroid drugs over 5 years with positive TRAb. The TCR library was prepared using RNA isolated from PBMCs. Combining iRepertoire HTBI primers with Arm-PCR of CDR3 regions, the authors built TCR beta libraries. Using its own MiXCR run on the multiplex PCR reads, TCRdb lists one record per CDR3 protein. The table includes a few hundred thousand distinct CDR3 sequences, about 20% detected once. Material: peripheral blood mononuclear cells (PBMCs), obtained when the disease was refractory, from a patient treated with antithyroid drugs. These receptors all come from a female donor with Graves disease.

This clonotype showed up just a few times. V gene TRBV4-3 combines with J gene TRBJ1-5; D ambiguous. The CDR3 consists of 13 residues. CDR1 LGHNA and CDR2 YSLEER come from the germline V gene. V was cut by 0 bases and J by 6 bases, with 6 bases left in between. The CDR3 here is CASSQDSGQPQHF. CDR3 coding DNA: TGCGCCAGCAGCCAAGATTCTGGTCAGCCCCAGCATTTT.

This clonotype was seen ten or more times. The rearrangement joins TRBV12-3 or TRBV12-4 to TRBJ1-5; no firm D call. The CDR3 runs 15 residues. Trimming took 6 bases from V and 2 from J, leaving 14 bases between them. The chain's CDR3 is CASRAGLEGNQPQHF. As DNA, the CDR3 is TGTGCCAGCAGAGCGGGTTTAGAGGGCAATCAGCCCCAGCATTTT.

This clonotype has a handful of counts. V is TRBV6-1 and J is TRBJ2-3; 8 bases line up with TRBD2. Losses at the gene ends were 5 bases for V and 2 bases for J; bases not matched to a gene: 15. The CDR3 has 18 amino acids. Looked up from germline, CDR1 is MNHNS and CDR2 is SASEGT. In DNA form, the CDR3 reads TGTGCCAGCAGTAGACCGACTAGCGAATGGGGGACCACAGATACGCAGTATTTT. This translates into CASSRPTSEWGTTDTQYF.

V and J are TRBV20-1 and TRBJ1-1; no clear D gene. This CDR3 is built from 14 residues. The germline V gene encodes CDR1 DFQATT and CDR2 SNEGSKA (reference sequence). The V end lost 1 base, the J end lost 7 bases, and 16 bases lay between the germline ends. The CDR3 protein is CSARVPGGSGEAFF. The CDR3 coding sequence is TGCAGTGCTAGAGTCCCAGGAGGGTCGGGTGAAGCTTTCTTT.

The chain has TRBV5-6 and TRBJ1-5, with 7 bases matching TRBD1. CDR1 SGHDT and CDR2 YYEEEE come from the germline V gene. Trimming took 2 bases from V and 6 from J; bases not matched to a gene: 8. The CDR3 runs 15 residues. The CDR3 loop reads CASSFRAGGGQPQHF. The CDR3 nucleotides are TGTGCCAGCAGCTTCCGGGCAGGGGGAGGTCAGCCCCAGCATTTT. Variable domain in full (rest from reference TRBV5-6 and TRBJ1-5): DAGVTQSPTHLIKTRGQQVTLRCSPKSGHDTVSWYQQALGQGPQFIFQYYEEEERQRGNFPDRFSGHQFPNYSSELNVNALLLGDSALYLCASSFRAGGGQPQHFGDGTRLSIL.

Many counts were recorded for this clonotype. The chain couples TRBV7-8 to TRBJ1-1; D is unclear. The germline V gene has CDR1 SGHVS and CDR2 FQNEAQ. The CDR3 totals 12 residues. The V end was cut by 3 bases, the J end by 11 bases, with 13 bases between. CDR3: CASSFDVSSAFF. For the CDR3, the DNA is TGTGCCAGCAGCTTTGATGTCAGCAGCGCTTTCTTT. Complete variable domain (other parts from reference TRBV7-8 and TRBJ1-1): GAGVSQSPRYKVAKRGQDVALRCDPISGHVSLFWYQQALGQGPEFLTYFQNEAQLDKSGLPSDRFFAERPEGSVSTLKIQRTQQEDSAVYLCASSFDVSSAFFGQGTRLTVV.

There are a few counts of this clonotype. The chain combines TRBV11-1 with TRBJ1-1, with D hard to call. V shed 5 bases and J shed 6 bases, with 10 bases lying between them. Germline V lookup: CDR1 SGHAT, CDR2 FQDESV (reference sequence). The CDR3 runs 12 residues. The DNA for the CDR3 is TGTGCCAGCAGCCTCAACACCCCTGAAGCTTTCTTT. It translates to CASSLNTPEAFF.

This clonotype appeared many times. As DNA, the CDR3 is TGTGCCAGTAGTATCCACTCAGGGGGAAGGAATGGAGGGACTGAAGCTTTCTTT. Amino acid sequence: CASSIHSGGRNGGTEAFF. This chain uses TRBV19 with TRBJ1-1; 7 bases match TRBD1. Losses at the gene ends were 3 bases for V and 5 bases for J; bases not matched to a gene: 18. The V gene's germline CDR1 is LNHDA and CDR2 SQIVND (reference sequence). The CDR3 length is 18 residues.

At least ten counts were recorded for this clonotype. The chain is built from TRBV11-2 and TRBJ1-4; D not resolved. In germline, CDR1 is SGHAT, CDR2 FQNNGV. With 2 bases removed from V and 6 bases from J, the gap between germline ends came to 4 bases. The CDR3 covers 12 residues. Here the CDR3 reads CASSLRDEKLFF. The CDR3 DNA reads TGTGCCAGCAGCTTAAGGGATGAAAAACTGTTTTTT.

This clonotype was observed at least ten times. The CDR3 here is CASSESQGRNYGYTF. The CDR3 nucleotides are TGTGCCAGCAGTGAATCCCAGGGGAGGAACTATGGCTACACCTTC. The chain combines TRBV2 with TRBJ1-2, with D tentatively TRBD1 (6 bases). V lost 2 bases, J lost 2 bases, and 12 bases lay in between. Germline CDR1 reads SNHLY; CDR2 reads FYNNEI. This CDR3 comprises 15 residues.

The V gene is TRBV6-1, the J gene TRBJ2-7, with D perhaps assigned TRBD1 or TRBD2 (5 bases each). Germline CDR1 MNHNS, CDR2 SASEGT. The CDR3 loop spans 15 amino acids. Trimming shortened V by 7 bases and J by 0 bases, and 16 bases separated the two germline ends. In DNA form, the CDR3 reads TGTGCCAGCATGGGGCGGGCACGCTCCTCCTACGAGCAGTACTTC. The encoded protein is CASMGRARSSYEQYF.

The chain links TRBV5-4 to TRBJ2-7, with 8 bases aligning to TRBD1. J was trimmed by 9 bases and V by 4 bases; bases with no gene match: 12. This CDR3 region has 14 residues. Germline V lookup: CDR1 SGHNT, CDR2 YYREEE (reference sequence). Here the CDR3 reads CASSHGDRQIAQYF. In DNA, the CDR3 is TGTGCCAGCAGCCATGGGGACAGGCAAATAGCGCAGTACTTC.

This clonotype was seen a handful of times. V gene TRBV7-9 combines with J gene TRBJ1-1; tentatively, D is TRBD1 (5 bases). Trimming took off 1 base at V and 0 bases at J, with 9 bases between the two ends. This CDR3 is built from 15 residues. CDR1 SEHNR and CDR2 FQNEAQ come from the germline V gene (reference sequence). The CDR3: CASSLEGMLNTEAFF. CDR3 DNA sequence: TGTGCCAGCAGCTTAGAGGGGATGTTGAACACTGAAGCTTTCTTT.

This clonotype was seen ten or more times. The rearrangement links TRBV2 to TRBJ1-4; D is ambiguous. Trimming cost V 2 bases and J 10 bases, with 11 bases left between them. Germline values: CDR1 SNHLY, CDR2 FYNNEI. This CDR3 region has 13 residues. The chain's CDR3 is CASSELGPRKLFF. CDR3 DNA sequence: TGTGCCAGCAGTGAATTAGGACCCCGAAAACTGTTTTTT.

V gene TRBV25-1 combines with J gene TRBJ2-1; possible D gene TRBD2, 5 bases. Germline V gives CDR1 MGHDK, CDR2 SYGVNS. With 3 bases removed from V and 7 bases from J, the gap between germline ends came to 10 bases. There are 13 residues in the CDR3. The CDR3 is CASSDLKRNEQFF. As DNA, the CDR3 is TGTGCCAGCAGTGATTTAAAGCGGAATGAGCAGTTCTTC.

The chain uses TRBV15 and TRBJ2-1; 7 bases are shared with TRBD2. V was clipped by 9 bases and J by 0 bases; unmatched bases: 2. CDR1 is LNHNV, CDR2 YYDKDF, per germline (reference sequence). This CDR3 comprises 13 residues. The CDR3 loop is CATTSDSYNEQFF. CDR3 nucleotides: TGTGCCACAACTAGCGACTCCTACAATGAGCAGTTCTTC.

Only a few counts were recorded for this clonotype. The junction differs from germline at one of its ends, possibly a read error. The chain links TRBV2 to TRBJ1-1, with D unclear. The CDR3 loop spans 14 amino acids. From germline, CDR1 is SNHLY and CDR2 FYNNEI. This CDR3 reads CASSAAGMNAEAFF. As DNA, the CDR3 is TGTGCCAGCAGTGCGGCGGGCATGAACGCTGAAGCTTTCTTT.

This clonotype was counted at least ten times. V and J are TRBV2 and TRBJ1-5; D is uncertain. This CDR3 is 15 amino acids long. V shed 8 bases and J shed 5 bases, with 19 bases lying between them. Germline CDR1 reads SNHLY; CDR2 reads FYNNEI. The CDR3 DNA reads TGTGCCAGCTGGACCCCCGGACGCCCAGATCAGCCCCAGCATTTT. Translation gives CASWTPGRPDQPQHF. Drawing the rest from reference TRBV2 and TRBJ1-5, the complete variable domain is EPEVTQTPSHQVTQMGQEVILRCVPISNHLYFYWYRQILGQKVEFLVSFYNNEISEKSEIFDDQFSVERPDGSNFTLKIRSTKLEDSAMYFCASWTPGRPDQPQHFGDGTRLSIL.